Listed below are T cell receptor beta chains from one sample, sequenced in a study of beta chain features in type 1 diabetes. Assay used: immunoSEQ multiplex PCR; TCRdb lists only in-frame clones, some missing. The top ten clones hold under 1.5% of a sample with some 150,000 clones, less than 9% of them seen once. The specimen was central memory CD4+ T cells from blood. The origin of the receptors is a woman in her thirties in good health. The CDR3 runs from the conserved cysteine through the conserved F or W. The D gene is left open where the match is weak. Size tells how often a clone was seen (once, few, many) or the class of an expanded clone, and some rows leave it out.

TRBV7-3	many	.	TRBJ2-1	CASSLDSGEYNEQFF	TGTGCCAGCAGCTTAGATTCGGGAGAGTACAATGAGCAGTTCTTC
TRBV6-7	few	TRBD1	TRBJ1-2	CARTGGQGYTF	TGTGCCCGGACAGGGGGTCAGGGCTACACCTTC
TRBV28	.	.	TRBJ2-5	CASSLGGFGETQYF	TGTGCCAGCAGTTTAGGCGGATTCGGGGAGACCCAGTACTTC
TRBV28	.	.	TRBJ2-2	CASTPGLVTGELFF	TGTGCCAGCACTCCGGGACTCGTCACCGGGGAGCTGTTTTTT
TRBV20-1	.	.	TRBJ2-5	CSAPSRETQYF	TGCAGTGCTCCCTCGCGGGAGACCCAGTACTTC
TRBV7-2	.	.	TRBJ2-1	CASSLGPSSGNEQFF	TGTGCCAGCAGTCTAGGCCCTAGCTCGGGCAATGAGCAGTTCTTC
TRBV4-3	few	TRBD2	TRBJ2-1	CASSTRGVGVSYNEQFF	TGCGCCAGCAGCACTCGGGGGGTGGGAGTCTCCTACAATGAGCAGTTCTTC
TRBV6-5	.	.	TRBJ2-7	CASSYSAGDPYEQYF	TGTGCCAGCAGTTACTCCGCAGGGGACCCCTACGAGCAGTACTTC
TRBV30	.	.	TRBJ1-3	CAWSPVSAGNTIYF	TGTGCCTGGAGTCCGGTTTCTGCTGGAAACACCATATATTTT
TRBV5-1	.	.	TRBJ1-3	CASSLVAGEGSGNTIYF	TGCGCCAGCAGCTTGGTTGCAGGGGAAGGCTCTGGAAACACCATATATTTT
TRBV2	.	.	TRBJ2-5	CASSLRVRETQYF	TGTGCCAGCAGCCTCAGGGTTAGGGAGACCCAGTACTTC
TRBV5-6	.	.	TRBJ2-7	CASRGWTVNYEQYF	TGTGCCAGCAGAGGATGGACAGTAAACTACGAGCAGTACTTC
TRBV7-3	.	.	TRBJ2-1	CASSQSQRDNEQFF	TGTGCCAGCAGTCAATCGCAGCGGGACAATGAGCAGTTCTTC
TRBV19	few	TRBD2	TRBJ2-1	CASMMRGLAGNEQFF	TGTGCCAGTATGATGCGGGGACTAGCGGGCAATGAGCAGTTCTTC
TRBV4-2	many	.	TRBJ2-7	CASSQDYRSSYEQYF	TGTGCCAGCAGCCAAGATTATCGCAGCTCCTACGAGCAGTACTTC
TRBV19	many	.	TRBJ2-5	CASSTASSSQETQYF	TGTGCCAGTAGTACAGCTAGCAGCAGTCAAGAGACCCAGTACTTC
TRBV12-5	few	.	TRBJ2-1	CASGLIEGSSYNEQFF	TGTGCTAGTGGTTTGATTGAGGGAAGCTCCTACAATGAGCAGTTCTTC
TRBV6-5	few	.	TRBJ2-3	CASSPTASDTQYF	TGTGCCAGCAGCCCGACAGCCTCAGATACGCAGTATTTT
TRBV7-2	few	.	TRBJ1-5	CASSFQGDQPQHF	TGTGCCAGCAGCTTCCAGGGTGATCAGCCCCAGCATTTT
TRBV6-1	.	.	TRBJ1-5	CASRGGAYSNQPQHF	TGTGCCAGCAGGGGGGGGGCGTATAGCAATCAGCCCCAGCATTTT
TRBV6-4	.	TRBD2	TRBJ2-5	CAPSRGTSGAQETQYF	TGTGCCCCGAGTCGTGGGACTAGCGGGGCCCAAGAGACCCAGTACTTC
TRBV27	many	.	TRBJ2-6	CASNPRWQGSGANVLTF	TGTGCCAGCAATCCTAGGTGGCAGGGTTCTGGGGCCAACGTCCTGACTTTC
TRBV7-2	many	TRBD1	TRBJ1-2	CASSLYQAPGQGYGYTF	TGTGCCAGCAGCTTGTATCAAGCTCCGGGACAGGGTTATGGCTACACCTTC
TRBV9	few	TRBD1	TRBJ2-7	CASSDGTGGSYEQYF	TGTGCCAGCAGCGACGGGACAGGGGGCTCCTACGAGCAGTACTTC
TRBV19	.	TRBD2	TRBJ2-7	CASSIRPGTAGEQYF	TGTGCCAGTAGTATAAGGCCGGGCACAGCGGGGGAGCAGTACTTC
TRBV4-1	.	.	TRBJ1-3	CASSQEIRSSGNTIYF	TGCGCCAGCAGCCAAGAAATTCGGAGCTCTGGAAACACCATATATTTT
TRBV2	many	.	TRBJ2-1	CASILEGLTNEQFF	.
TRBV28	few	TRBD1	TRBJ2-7	CASSYGQGHDEQYF	TGTGCCAGCAGTTATGGACAGGGTCACGACGAGCAGTACTTC
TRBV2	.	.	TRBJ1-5	CASSGVSNQPQHF	TGTGCCAGCAGTGGAGTGAGCAATCAGCCCCAGCATTTT
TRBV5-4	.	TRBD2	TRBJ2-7	CASSLFASGVYEQYF	TGTGCCAGCAGCTTGTTCGCTAGCGGGGTCTACGAGCAGTACTTC
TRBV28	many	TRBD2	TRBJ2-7	CASSLVAGPYEQYF	TGTGCCAGCAGTTTAGTAGCGGGTCCCTACGAGCAGTACTTC
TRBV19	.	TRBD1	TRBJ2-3	CASSSPGQSTDTQYF	TGTGCCAGTAGTAGCCCGGGACAGTCCACAGATACGCAGTATTTT
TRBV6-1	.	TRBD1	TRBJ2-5	CASSSGQGETQYF	TGTGCCAGCAGTTCCGGACAGGGTGAGACCCAGTACTTC
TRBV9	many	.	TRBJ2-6	CASNRDSGANVLTF	TGTGCCAGCAACCGAGACTCTGGGGCCAACGTCCTGACTTTC
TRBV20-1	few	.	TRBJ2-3	CSGKRTDTQYF	TGCAGCGGTAAGAGGACAGATACGCAGTATTTT
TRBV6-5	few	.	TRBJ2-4	CASSPQGRQNIQYF	TGTGCCAGCAGCCCACAGGGACGGCAAAACATTCAGTACTTC
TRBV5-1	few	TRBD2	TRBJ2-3	CASSPLAGGPDTQYF	TGCGCCAGCAGCCCCCTAGCGGGAGGGCCGGATACGCAGTATTTT
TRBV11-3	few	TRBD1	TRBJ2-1	CASSLTGTGGFGEQFF	TGTGCCAGCAGCTTAACCGGGACAGGGGGATTTGGTGAGCAGTTCTTC
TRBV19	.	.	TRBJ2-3	CASSIRSGARGDTQYF	TGTGCCAGTAGTATTCGAAGCGGAGCCCGGGGAGATACGCAGTATTTT
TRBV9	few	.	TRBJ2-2	CASSVAATSFTGELFF	TGTGCCAGCAGCGTAGCCGCAACTAGTTTCACCGGGGAGCTGTTTTTT
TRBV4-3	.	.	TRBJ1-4	CASSQDSQGIRTNEKLFF	TGCGCCAGCAGCCAAGACTCACAGGGAATCCGAACTAATGAAAAACTGTTTTTT